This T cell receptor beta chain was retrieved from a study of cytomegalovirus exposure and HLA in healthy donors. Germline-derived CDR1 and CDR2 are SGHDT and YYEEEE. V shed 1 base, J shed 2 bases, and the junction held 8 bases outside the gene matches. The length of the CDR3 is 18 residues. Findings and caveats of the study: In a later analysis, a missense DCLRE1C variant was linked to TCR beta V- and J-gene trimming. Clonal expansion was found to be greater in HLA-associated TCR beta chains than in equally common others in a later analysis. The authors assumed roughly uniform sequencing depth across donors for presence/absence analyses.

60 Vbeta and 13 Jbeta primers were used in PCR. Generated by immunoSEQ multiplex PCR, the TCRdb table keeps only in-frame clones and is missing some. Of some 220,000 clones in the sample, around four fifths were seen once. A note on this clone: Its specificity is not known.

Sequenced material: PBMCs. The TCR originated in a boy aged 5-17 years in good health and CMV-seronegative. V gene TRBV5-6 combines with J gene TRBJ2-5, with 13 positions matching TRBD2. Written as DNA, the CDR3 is TGTGCCAGCAGCTTGAAGACTAGCGGGAGGCGGGGGCAAGAGACCCAGTACTTC. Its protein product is CASSLKTSGRRGQETQYF.